This TCR beta chain was profiled in a study of siplizumab effects on memory and regulatory T cells. The germline CDR1 and CDR2 sequences are DFQATT and SNEGSKA (reference sequence). The CDR3 covers 11 residues. Trimming removed 6 bases at V and 4 bases at J, with 9 bases between. Some clones are missing from TCRdb's copy, which holds only in-frame ones; the method was immunoSEQ multiplex PCR. Among 100,000 to 110,000 clones listed, around 93% were seen once. The sequence derives from a human donor in good health. Sequenced material: non-Treg CD4+ T cells sorted from blood. The chain recombines TRBV20-1 with TRBJ2-5; TRBD1 might be the D (6 bases). The CDR3 region has the DNA TGCAGTGCCTTGGGGGCAGAGACCCAGTACTTC. Translating it yields CSALGAETQYF.